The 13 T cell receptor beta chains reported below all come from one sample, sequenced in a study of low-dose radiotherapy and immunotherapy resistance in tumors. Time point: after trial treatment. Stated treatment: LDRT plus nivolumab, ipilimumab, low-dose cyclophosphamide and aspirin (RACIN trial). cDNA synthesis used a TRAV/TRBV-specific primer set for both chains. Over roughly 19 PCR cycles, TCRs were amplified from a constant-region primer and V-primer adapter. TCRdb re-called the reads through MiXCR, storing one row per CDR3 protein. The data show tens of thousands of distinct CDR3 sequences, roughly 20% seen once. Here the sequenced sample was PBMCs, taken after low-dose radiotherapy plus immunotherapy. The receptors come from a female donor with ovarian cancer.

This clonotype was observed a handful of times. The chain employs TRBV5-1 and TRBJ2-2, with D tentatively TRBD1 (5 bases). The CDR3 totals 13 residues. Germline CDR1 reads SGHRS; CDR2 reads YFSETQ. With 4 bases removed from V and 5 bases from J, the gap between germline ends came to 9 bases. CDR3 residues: CASSPTATGELFF. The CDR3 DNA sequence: TGCGCCAGCAGCCCGACAGCTACCGGGGAGCTGTTTTTT.

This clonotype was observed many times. The CDR3 spells CASRDDGTYEQYF. Written as DNA, the CDR3 is TGTGCCAGTAGGGACGACGGAACCTACGAGCAGTACTTC. This chain uses TRBV19 with TRBJ2-7, with D hard to call. The CDR3 has 13 residues. V lost 6 bases, J lost 2 bases, and 11 bases lay in between. In germline, CDR1 is LNHDA, CDR2 SQIVND (reference sequence).

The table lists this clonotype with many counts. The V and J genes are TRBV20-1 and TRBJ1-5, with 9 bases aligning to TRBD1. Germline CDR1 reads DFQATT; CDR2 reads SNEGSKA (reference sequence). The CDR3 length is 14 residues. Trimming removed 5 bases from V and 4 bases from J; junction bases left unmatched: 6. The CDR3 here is CSAYTGGQNQPQHF. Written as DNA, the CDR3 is TGCAGTGCTTACACAGGGGGCCAGAATCAGCCCCAGCATTTT.

The CDR3 spells CASSTSARQYF. Written as DNA, the CDR3 is TGTGCCAGCAGTACTAGCGCGAGGCAGTATTTT. The J gene is TRBJ2-3, the V gene TRBV28, with 7 positions matching TRBD2. The CDR3 spans 11 residues. CDR1 MDHEN and CDR2 SYDVKM come from the germline V gene. Germline trimming cut 5 bases from V and 11 bases from J; bases unmatched to any gene: 4.

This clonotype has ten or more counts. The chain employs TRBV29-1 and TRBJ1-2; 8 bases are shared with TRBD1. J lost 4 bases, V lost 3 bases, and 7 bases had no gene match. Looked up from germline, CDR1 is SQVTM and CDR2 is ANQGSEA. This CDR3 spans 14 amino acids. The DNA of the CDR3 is TGCAGCGTTGACCGATACAGGGGGGGCTATGGCTACACCTTC. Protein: CSVDRYRGGYGYTF. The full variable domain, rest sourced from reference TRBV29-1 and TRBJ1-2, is SAVISQKPSRDICQRGTSLTIQCQVDSQVTMMFWYRQQPGQSLTLIATANQGSEATYESGFVIDKFPISRPNLTFSTLTVSNMSPEDSSIYLCSVDRYRGGYGYTFGSGTRLTVV.

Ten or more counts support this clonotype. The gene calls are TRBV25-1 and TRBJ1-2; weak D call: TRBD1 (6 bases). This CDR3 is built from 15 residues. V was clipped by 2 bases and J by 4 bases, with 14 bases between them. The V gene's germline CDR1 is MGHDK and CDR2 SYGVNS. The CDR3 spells CASSEKGGLTYGYTF. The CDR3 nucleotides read TGTGCCAGCAGTGAAAAGGGGGGATTGACCTATGGCTACACCTTC.

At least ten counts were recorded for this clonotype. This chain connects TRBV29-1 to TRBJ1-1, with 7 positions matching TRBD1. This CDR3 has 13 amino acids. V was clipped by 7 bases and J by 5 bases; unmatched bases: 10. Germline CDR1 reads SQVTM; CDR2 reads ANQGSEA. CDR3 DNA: TGCAGCGCCACCCAGGGGGAAGGTACTGAAGCTTTCTTT. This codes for CSATQGEGTEAFF.

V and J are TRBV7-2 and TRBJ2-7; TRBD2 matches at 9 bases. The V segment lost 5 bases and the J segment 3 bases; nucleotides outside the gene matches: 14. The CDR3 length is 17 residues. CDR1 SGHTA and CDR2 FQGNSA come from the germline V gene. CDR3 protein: CASSLYPSGAANYEQYF. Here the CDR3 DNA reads TGTGCCAGCAGCCTATACCCTAGCGGGGCGGCGAACTACGAGCAGTACTTC.

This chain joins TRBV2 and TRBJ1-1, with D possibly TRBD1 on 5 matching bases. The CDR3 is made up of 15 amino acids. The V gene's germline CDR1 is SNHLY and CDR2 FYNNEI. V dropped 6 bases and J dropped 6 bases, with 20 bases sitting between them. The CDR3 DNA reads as TGTGCCAGCAGCTTAGGGGCAAGGGCCGAGGCTGAAGCTTTCTTT. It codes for CASSLGARAEAEAFF.

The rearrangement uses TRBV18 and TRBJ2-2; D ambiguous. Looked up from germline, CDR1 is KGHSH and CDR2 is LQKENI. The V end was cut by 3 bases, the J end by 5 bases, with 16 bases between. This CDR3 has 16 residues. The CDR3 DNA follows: TGTGCCAGCTCACCGAATACGGGCCCCACGACCGGGGAGCTGTTTTTT. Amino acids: CASSPNTGPTTGELFF.

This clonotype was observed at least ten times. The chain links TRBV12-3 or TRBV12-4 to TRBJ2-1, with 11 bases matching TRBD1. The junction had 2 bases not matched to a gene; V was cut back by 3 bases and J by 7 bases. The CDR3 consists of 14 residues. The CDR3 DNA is TGTGCCAGCAGTTTGGGACAGGGGGGGAATGAGCAGTTCTTC. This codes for CASSLGQGGNEQFF.

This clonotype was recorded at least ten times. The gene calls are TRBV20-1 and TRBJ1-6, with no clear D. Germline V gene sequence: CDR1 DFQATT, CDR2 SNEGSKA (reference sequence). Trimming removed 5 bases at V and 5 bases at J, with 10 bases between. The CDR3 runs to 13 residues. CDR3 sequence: CSAPSGDNSPLHF. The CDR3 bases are TGCAGTGCTCCCTCGGGCGATAATTCACCCCTCCACTTT.

The chain's CDR3 is CAISDGTDSYEQYF. CDR3 DNA: TGTGCCATCTCAGACGGGACGGATTCCTACGAGCAGTACTTC. The rearrangement links TRBV10-3 to TRBJ2-7; D may correspond to TRBD1 or TRBD2 (5 bases each). Trimming shortened V by 8 bases and J by 1 base, and 15 bases separated the two germline ends. The CDR3 is 14 amino acids. CDR1 is ENHRY, CDR2 SYGVKD, per germline.